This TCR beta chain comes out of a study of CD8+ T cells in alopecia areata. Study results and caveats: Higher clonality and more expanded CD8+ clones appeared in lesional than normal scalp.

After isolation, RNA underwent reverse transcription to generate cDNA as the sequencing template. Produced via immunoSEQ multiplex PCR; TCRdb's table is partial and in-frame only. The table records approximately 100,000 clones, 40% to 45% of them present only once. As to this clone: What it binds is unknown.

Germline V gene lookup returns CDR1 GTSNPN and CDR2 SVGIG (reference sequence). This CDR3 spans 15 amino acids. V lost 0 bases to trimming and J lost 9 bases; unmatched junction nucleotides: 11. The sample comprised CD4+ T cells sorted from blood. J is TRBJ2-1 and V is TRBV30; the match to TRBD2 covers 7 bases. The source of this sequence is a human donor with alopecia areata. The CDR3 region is CAWSVLAGAPGEQFF. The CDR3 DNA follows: TGTGCCTGGAGTGTACTGGCGGGAGCCCCGGGTGAGCAGTTCTTC.